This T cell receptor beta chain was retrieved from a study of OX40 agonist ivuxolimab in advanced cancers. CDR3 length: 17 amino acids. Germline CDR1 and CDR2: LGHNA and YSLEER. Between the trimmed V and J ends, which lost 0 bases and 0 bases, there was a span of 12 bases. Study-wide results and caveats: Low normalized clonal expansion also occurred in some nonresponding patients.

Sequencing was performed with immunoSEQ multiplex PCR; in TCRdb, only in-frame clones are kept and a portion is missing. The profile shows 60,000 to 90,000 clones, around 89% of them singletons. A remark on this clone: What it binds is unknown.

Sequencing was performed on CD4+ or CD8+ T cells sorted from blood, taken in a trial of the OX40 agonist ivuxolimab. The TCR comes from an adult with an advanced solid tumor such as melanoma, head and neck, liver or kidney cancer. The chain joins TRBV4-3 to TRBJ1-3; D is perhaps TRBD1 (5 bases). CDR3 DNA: TGCGCCAGCAGCCAAGATCCCGGGGGTGACTCTGGAAACACCATATATTTT. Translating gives CASSQDPGGDSGNTIYF.